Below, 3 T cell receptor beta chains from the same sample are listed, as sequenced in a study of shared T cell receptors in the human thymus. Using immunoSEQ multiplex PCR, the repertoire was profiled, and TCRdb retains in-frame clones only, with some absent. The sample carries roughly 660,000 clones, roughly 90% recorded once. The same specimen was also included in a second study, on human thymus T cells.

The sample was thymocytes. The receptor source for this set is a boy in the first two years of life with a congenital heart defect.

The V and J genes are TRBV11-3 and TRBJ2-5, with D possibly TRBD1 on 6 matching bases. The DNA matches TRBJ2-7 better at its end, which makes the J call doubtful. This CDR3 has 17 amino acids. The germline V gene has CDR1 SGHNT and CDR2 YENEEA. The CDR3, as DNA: TGTGCCAGCAGCTTAGTCCCTTCCGGGACACGGGTTTACGAGCAGTACTTC. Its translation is CASSLVPSGTRVYEQYF.

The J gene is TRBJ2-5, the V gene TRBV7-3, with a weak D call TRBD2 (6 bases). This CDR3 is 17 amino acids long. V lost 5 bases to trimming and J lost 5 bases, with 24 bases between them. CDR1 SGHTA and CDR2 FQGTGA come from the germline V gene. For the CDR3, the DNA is TGTGCCAGCAGCCCGCCGGGAGTTAGCGGCCTGCGGGAGACCCAGTACTTC. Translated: CASSPPGVSGLRETQYF.

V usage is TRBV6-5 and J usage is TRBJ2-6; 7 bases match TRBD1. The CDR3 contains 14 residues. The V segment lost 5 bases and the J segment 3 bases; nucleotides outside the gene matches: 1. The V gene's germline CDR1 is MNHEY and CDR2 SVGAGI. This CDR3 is CASSPGGGANVLTF. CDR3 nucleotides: TGTGCCAGCAGTCCAGGGGGTGGGGCCAACGTCCTGACTTTC.